This T cell receptor (beta chain) is from a study of T cells in Graves' hyperthyroidism and ophthalmopathy. This clonotype was seen at least ten times. Its antigen is not known. RNA transcripts served as the template for amplifying TCR beta CDR3 regions. With the HTBI primer set, the TCR CDR3 went through a first round of RT-PCR. Via MiXCR, TCRdb re-called the multiplex PCR reads, giving one row per CDR3 protein. The table includes over 200,000 distinct CDR3 sequences, about 14% detected once. Patients aged 18 to 65 had newly diagnosed hyperthyroidism lasting under 2 months. Out of approximately 10 ml of fresh peripheral blood came the PBMCs. Findings and caveats of the study: Most thyroid clonotypes with frequency above 0.001 were detected in blood.

Sample: blood. The source of this sequence is a woman in her thirties or forties with Graves' hyperthyroidism that later progressed to Graves' ophthalmopathy.

The CDR3 is CSATLAVDTQYF. The CDR3 nucleotides are TGCAGTGCCACACTAGCGGTAGATACGCAGTATTTT. V gene TRBV20-1 combines with J gene TRBJ2-3; TRBD2 matches at 8 bases. The CDR3 consists of 12 residues. Germline V gene lookup returns CDR1 DFQATT and CDR2 SNEGSKA (reference sequence). The ends lost 6 bases at V and 5 bases at J; junction bases unmatched: 4.